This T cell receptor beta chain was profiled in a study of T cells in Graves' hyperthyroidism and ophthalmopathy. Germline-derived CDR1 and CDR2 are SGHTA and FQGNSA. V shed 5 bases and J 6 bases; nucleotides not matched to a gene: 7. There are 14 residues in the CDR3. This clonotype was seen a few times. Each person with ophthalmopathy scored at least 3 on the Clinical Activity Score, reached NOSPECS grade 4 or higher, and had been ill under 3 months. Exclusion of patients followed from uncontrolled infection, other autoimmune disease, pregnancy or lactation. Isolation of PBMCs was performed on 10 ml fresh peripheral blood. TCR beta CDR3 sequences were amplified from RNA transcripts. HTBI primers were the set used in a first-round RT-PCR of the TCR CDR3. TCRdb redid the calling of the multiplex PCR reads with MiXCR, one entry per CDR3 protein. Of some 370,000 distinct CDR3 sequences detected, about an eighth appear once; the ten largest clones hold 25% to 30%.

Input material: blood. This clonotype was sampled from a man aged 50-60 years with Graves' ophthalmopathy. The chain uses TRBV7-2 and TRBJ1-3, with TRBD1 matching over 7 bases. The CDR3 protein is CASSPGGVENTIYF. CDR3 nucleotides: TGTGCCAGCAGCCCAGGGGGAGTGGAAAACACCATATATTTT.